This paragraph covers one T cell receptor (beta chain) sequence. Its antigen is not identified. The study ran its PCR with 60 Vbeta and 13 Jbeta primers. Here immunoSEQ multiplex PCR was the method, and the copy in TCRdb shows in-frame clones only, minus some. The repertoire consists of about 61,000 clones, with roughly 90% occurring once and the leading ten covering roughly 1.6%. These data are taken from a study of cytomegalovirus exposure and HLA in healthy donors. About the study: There were 88 million or so unique TCRs (from HLA-typed donors) in an early data release. Regarding the study as a whole: There were reportedly fewer N-insertions in an Asian-associated ancestry cluster than the approximately 600-donor mean, in a later analysis. An analysis done earlier found most TCR beta V segments productive about 90% or about 30% of the time. Later analysis showed most CMV-associated TCR beta chains appearing HLA-restricted.

The CDR3 sequence is 15 residues long. Germline-derived CDR1 and CDR2 are MRHNA and SNTAGT. Trimming cost V 3 bases and J 1 base; bases outside gene matches: 0. The source material was PBMCs. This clonotype was obtained from a man younger than 45 in good health and CMV-seropositive. The gene calls are TRBV6-4 and TRBJ2-2; 9 bases line up with TRBD2. For the CDR3, the DNA is TGTGCCAGCAGTGAGACTAGCGGGAACACCGGGGAGCTGTTTTTT. Translation gives CASSETSGNTGELFF.